A selection of T cell receptor beta chains follows, all from one sample in a study of cytomegalovirus exposure and HLA in healthy donors. TCRdb keeps only in-frame clones here, not all; method: immunoSEQ multiplex PCR. The table includes roughly 150,000 clones, 80% to 90% detected once. The sample was PBMCs. The source is a man aged 25-45 years in good health and CMV-seropositive. Both conserved end residues are part of each CDR3.

J gene	V gene	CDR3 protein
TRBJ2-3	TRBV25-1	CASSERDLGTQYF
TRBJ1-4	TRBV4-2	CASSSTGGFDEKLFF
TRBJ2-2	TRBV18	CASSLGQPSTGELFF
TRBJ1-4	TRBV7-9	CSSSLERGKLFF
TRBJ1-2	TRBV7-9	CSSSQIPTDFWGYTF
TRBJ2-1	TRBV5-4	CASSQVLAGQQFF
TRBJ2-1	TRBV7-6	CASSLARRSSNEQFF
TRBJ2-3	TRBV5-1	CASSYPIGGDTQYF
TRBJ1-2	TRBV18	CASSQGGNYGYTF
TRBJ2-1	TRBV7-9	CSSSFRESSYNEQFF
TRBJ1-1	TRBV7-3	CASSSYSGTEAFF
TRBJ2-6	TRBV7-3	CASKGPGANVLTF
TRBJ2-7	TRBV19	CASSPSGGRLYEQYF